Presented here are 12 T cell receptor beta chains from one specimen sequenced in a study of blood T cell repertoires in COVID-19. TCRdb keeps only in-frame clones here, not all; method: immunoSEQ multiplex PCR. The sample shows some 60,000 clones, over 60% of them seen only once. Sequencing was performed on peripheral blood. The receptors come from a young man with COVID-19, enrolled during active disease.

V gene TRBV30 combines with J gene TRBJ2-5; D possibly corresponds to TRBD1 (6 bases). The ends were cut back, 6 bases at V and 5 bases at J, with 13 bases in the middle. The CDR3 is 12 amino acids. Germline lookup yields CDR1 GTSNPN and CDR2 SVGIG (reference sequence). The CDR3 reads CACTGLEETQYF. Here the CDR3 DNA reads TGTGCCTGTACAGGGCTCGAGGAGACCCAGTACTTC.

The gene calls are TRBV18 and TRBJ2-2; 8 positions match TRBD2. Unmatched junction bases numbered 4, after V lost 4 bases and J lost 0 bases. The germline V gene has CDR1 KGHSH and CDR2 LQKENI. The CDR3 sequence is 16 residues long. The CDR3 DNA sequence: TGTGCCAGCTCACAAACTAGCGGCGCGAACACCGGGGAGCTGTTTTTT. Encoded protein: CASSQTSGANTGELFF.

For the CDR3, the DNA is TGCGCCAGCAGCCATCCCCTGTCGAGACAGCAGTATTTT. Protein sequence: CASSHPLSRQQYF. V and J are TRBV4-1 and TRBJ2-3; no firm D call. V lost 3 bases and J lost 11, with 15 bases in between. This CDR3 is built from 13 residues. Per the germline V gene, CDR1 is MGHRA and CDR2 is YSYEKL.

A remark on this clone: The junction departs from germline at one end; a sequencing error may be responsible. This chain links TRBV3-1 (or the pseudogene TRBV3-2) with TRBJ2-7, with 8 bases identical to TRBD1. The CDR3 consists of 13 residues. Germline values: CDR1 LGHDT, CDR2 YNNKEL (reference sequence). The CDR3: CASSQGPTGVACF. In nucleotides, the CDR3 is TGTGCCAGCAGCCAAGGCCCGACAGGGGTGGCCTGCTTC.

Regarding this clone: At one of its ends the junction is not consistent with the germline gene, which may arise from a read error. The DNA of the CDR3 is TGTGCCAGCAGCCATGATCCCCTCTTGGACAGGGGGATTGTCTTC. Protein product: CASSHDPLLDRGIVF. J is TRBJ2-1 and V is TRBV7-9; 10 bases are a match to TRBD1. Germline CDR1 SEHNR, CDR2 FQNEAQ (reference sequence). CDR3 length equals 15 residues.

The gene calls are TRBV18 and TRBJ2-5; tentatively, D is TRBD2 (5 bases). Trimming shortened V by 2 bases and J by 5 bases, and 15 bases separated the two germline ends. Germline loops: CDR1 KGHSH, CDR2 LQKENI. The CDR3 covers 15 residues. This CDR3 reads CASSPNTRHGETQYF. The DNA of the CDR3 is TGTGCCAGCTCACCAAACACTAGACACGGGGAGACCCAGTACTTC. Using reference TRBV18 and TRBJ2-5 for the parts outside the CDR3, the full variable domain is NAGVMQNPRHLVRRRGQEARLRCSPMKGHSHVYWYRQLPEEGLKFMVYLQKENIIDESGMPKERFSAEFPKEGPSILRIQQVVRGDSAAYFCASSPNTRHGETQYFGPGTRLLVL.

The CDR3 region is CASSVEGQPYNEQFF. As DNA, the CDR3 is TGTGCCAGCAGCGTAGAGGGACAACCCTACAATGAGCAGTTCTTC. This chain uses TRBV9 with TRBJ2-1; D is perhaps TRBD1 (6 bases). The length of the CDR3 is 15 residues. Between the trimmed V and J ends, which lost 0 bases and 2 bases, there was a span of 9 bases. Germline V gene data show CDR1 as SGDLS and CDR2 as YYNGEE.

The chain carries TRBV7-2 and TRBJ1-3; TRBD1 agrees at 10 bases. The CDR3 extends over 14 amino acids. Germline V gives CDR1 SGHTA, CDR2 FQGNSA. Trimming cost V 7 bases and J 4 bases; bases outside gene matches: 4. The chain's CDR3 is CASTDRGRGNTIYF. CDR3 sequence (DNA): TGTGCCAGCACCGACAGGGGGCGGGGAAACACCATATATTTT.

The genes are TRBV5-1 and TRBJ2-5, with 10 nucleotides matching TRBD1. The trim removed 2 bases at V and 4 bases at J, leaving 8 bases unmatched. The germline CDR1 and CDR2 sequences are SGHRS and YFSETQ. CDR3 size: 16 residues. CDR3 loop: CASSLSGTGVGETQYF. The DNA for the CDR3 is TGCGCCAGCAGCTTATCCGGGACAGGGGTCGGAGAGACCCAGTACTTC.

This CDR3 reads CASSPRQGRDSPLHF. For the CDR3, the DNA is TGTGCCAGCTCACCCCGACAGGGGCGCGATTCACCCCTCCACTTT. The chain combines TRBV18 with TRBJ1-6; 8 bases align to TRBD1. The CDR3 has 15 amino acids. CDR1 is KGHSH, CDR2 LQKENI, per germline. With 3 bases clipped from V and 8 bases from J, the junction kept 6 bases outside the gene matches.

The genes are TRBV19 and TRBJ2-7; 8 bases agree with TRBD2. J gave up 3 bases and V 4 bases, and 14 bases lay outside the gene matches. Per germline, CDR1 LNHDA and CDR2 SQIVND (reference sequence). The CDR3 covers 17 residues. Here the CDR3 reads CASSTYPPGLGNYEQYF. The CDR3 DNA is TGTGCCAGTAGTACTTACCCTCCGGGACTAGGAAACTACGAGCAGTACTTC.

V and J are TRBV7-3 and TRBJ2-2, with D perhaps matching TRBD1 (6 bases). CDR1 is SGHTA and CDR2 is FQGTGA in the germline V gene. V lost 1 base and J lost 7, with 10 bases in between. CDR3 size: 14 residues. The CDR3 DNA is TGTGCCAGCAGCTTAAACAGGGACAACGGGGAGCTGTTTTTT. This gives the protein CASSLNRDNGELFF.